This T cell receptor beta chain was documented in a study of shared clonotypes between healthy human individuals. Study-level points and caveats: Investigators expected sequencing depth to affect clonotype sharing among donors.

V gave up 2 bases and J gave up 1 base, with 15 bases separating them. CDR3 size: 16 residues. CDR1 and CDR2 (germline): SGHRS, YFSETQ. Note on this clone: Antigen unknown.

The table came from immunoSEQ multiplex PCR; TCRdb's copy has only in-frame clones and leaves some out. The repertoire has about 2.4 million clones, around 94% of them found once; the top ten carry under 0.15%. The chain links TRBV5-1 to TRBJ2-5; no clear D gene. This TCR was sampled from a man younger than 30 in good health. The sequenced material came from naive CD4+ T cells sorted from blood. Regarding subset: CD45RA+ positively selected. CDR3 DNA sequence: TGCGCCAGCAGCTTCTCCCCCCGCCTACCCCAAGAGACCCAGTACTTC. Translated: CASSFSPRLPQETQYF.